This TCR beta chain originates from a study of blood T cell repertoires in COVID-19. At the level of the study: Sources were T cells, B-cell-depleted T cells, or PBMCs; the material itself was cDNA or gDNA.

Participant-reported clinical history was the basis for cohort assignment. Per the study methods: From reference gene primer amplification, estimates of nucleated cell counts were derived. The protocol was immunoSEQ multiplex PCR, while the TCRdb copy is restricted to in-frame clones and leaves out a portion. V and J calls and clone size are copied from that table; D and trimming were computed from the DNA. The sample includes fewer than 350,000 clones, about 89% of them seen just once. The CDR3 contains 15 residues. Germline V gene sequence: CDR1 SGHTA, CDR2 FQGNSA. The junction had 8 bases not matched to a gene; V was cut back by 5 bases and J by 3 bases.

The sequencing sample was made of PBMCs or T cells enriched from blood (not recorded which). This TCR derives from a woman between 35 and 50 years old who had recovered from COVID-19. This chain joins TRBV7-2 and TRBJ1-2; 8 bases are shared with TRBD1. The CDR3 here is CASSPSTGVDYGYTF. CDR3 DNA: TGTGCCAGCAGCCCATCGACAGGGGTGGACTATGGCTACACCTTC.